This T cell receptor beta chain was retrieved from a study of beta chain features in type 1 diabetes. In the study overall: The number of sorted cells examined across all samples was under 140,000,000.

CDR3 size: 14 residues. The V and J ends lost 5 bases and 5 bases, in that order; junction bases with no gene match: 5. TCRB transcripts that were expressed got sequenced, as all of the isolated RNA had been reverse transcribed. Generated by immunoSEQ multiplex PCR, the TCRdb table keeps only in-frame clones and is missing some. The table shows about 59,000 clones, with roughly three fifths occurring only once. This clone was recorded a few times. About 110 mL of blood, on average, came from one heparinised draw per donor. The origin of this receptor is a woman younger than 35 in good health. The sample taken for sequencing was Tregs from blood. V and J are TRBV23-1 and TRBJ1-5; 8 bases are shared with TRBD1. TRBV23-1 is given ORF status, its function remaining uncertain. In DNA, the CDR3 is TGCGCCAGCAGTTTCGACAGGGGTGATCAGCCCCAGCATTTT. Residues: CASSFDRGDQPQHF.